This TCR beta chain was identified in a study of shared clonotypes between healthy human individuals. Study-wide findings and caveats: Few donors restricted represented genetic and exposure-history diversity. Approximately 4.6% of naive CD4 clonotypes were shared across several donors. Richness estimates generally favored naive over memory subsets.

Caucasian adults living in Nashville, Tennessee, provided all samples. With respect to this clone: Its target is not known.

Clones were read by immunoSEQ multiplex PCR, and TCRdb kept only the in-frame ones, dropping some. The sample has around 340,000 clones; around 79% are singletons. This clonotype was sampled from a man in his thirties or forties in good health. What was sequenced was memory CD4+ T cells sorted from blood. Subset noted: CD45RA-negative fraction.

DNA for the CDR3: TGTGCCAGCAGCTCCGGCGGATTCTACGAGCAGTACTTC. Protein sequence: CASSSGGFYEQYF. The chain couples TRBV7-9 to TRBJ2-7; D not certain. With 4 bases removed from V and 3 bases from J, the gap between germline ends came to 10 bases. There are 13 residues in the CDR3. Germline loops: CDR1 SEHNR, CDR2 FQNEAQ (reference sequence).